The 30 T cell receptor beta chains in this list originate from one sample, sequenced in a study of cytomegalovirus exposure and HLA in healthy donors (TCRdb year 2017). Libraries were built with the immunoSEQ multiplex PCR assay. For the multiplex PCR, a mixture combining 60 forward primers for TCR Vbeta segments and 13 reverse primers for TCR Jbeta segments was used. TCRdb re-hosts the immuneACCESS table, in-frame sequences only. Its copies lack some clones; in the studies checked, an unresolved V gene accounts for under half of them, and the cause for the rest is not known. The sample profile shows under 130,000 clones; over 80% of them were found once. Clones ranked in the top ten supply 6.9% of the sample. Sequenced sample: PBMCs. Receptor source: a man aged 25 to 45 in good health and CMV-seropositive.

The rearrangement joins TRBV30 to TRBJ1-5; TRBD1 agrees at 9 bases. Germline trimming cut 0 bases from V and 5 bases from J; bases unmatched to any gene: 5. CDR3 length equals 15 residues. CDR1 is GTSNPN, CDR2 SVGIG, per germline (reference sequence). The CDR3: CAWSVRDRVYQPQHF. The CDR3 DNA reads TGTGCCTGGAGTGTACGGGACAGGGTATATCAGCCCCAGCATTTT.

This chain connects TRBV30 to TRBJ1-2, with a possible D match to TRBD1 (6 bases). This CDR3 contains 13 residues. Germline CDR1 and CDR2: GTSNPN and SVGIG (reference sequence). V lost 4 bases and J lost 3, with 12 bases in between. DNA for the CDR3: TGTGCCTGGACCTACAGGGTGCACTATGGCTACACCTTC. It translates to CAWTYRVHYGYTF.

The genes are TRBV20-1 and TRBJ2-3; 8 bases line up with TRBD2. Germline CDR1 DFQATT, CDR2 SNEGSKA (reference sequence). CDR3 size: 11 residues. CDR3 in DNA: TGCACGGGGGGGATGACAGATACGCAGTATTTT. Its translation is CTGGMTDTQYF.

The genes are TRBV10-3 and TRBJ1-6; a weak D match, TRBD1 (5 bases). The CDR3 runs to 14 residues. V dropped 6 bases and J dropped 8 bases, with 14 bases sitting between them. The germline V gene has CDR1 ENHRY and CDR2 SYGVKD. The CDR3: CAIRERGADSPLHF. As DNA, the CDR3 is TGTGCCATCAGGGAGAGGGGCGCGGATTCACCCCTCCACTTT.

This clone was found a few times. The J gene is TRBJ1-1, the V gene TRBV15; D is perhaps TRBD1 (5 bases). V was shortened by 3 bases and J by 11 bases, with 22 bases between the two germline ends. Germline values: CDR1 LNHNV, CDR2 YYDKDF (reference sequence). The CDR3 runs to 15 residues. The CDR3 coding sequence is TGTGCCACCAGCAGTGGGGACGGGACTTCCACTGGGGCTTTCTTT. Translated: CATSSGDGTSTGAFF.

Concerning this clone: Its ends do not fully match the called genes, so a read error is possible. The genes are TRBV5-6 and TRBJ1-2, with a weak D call TRBD1 (6 bases). The CDR3 has 15 residues. The V gene's germline CDR1 is SGHDT and CDR2 YYEEEE. CDR3 loop: CASSFIIDRPYVYTF. For the CDR3, the DNA is TGTGCCAGCAGCTTTATAATAGACAGGCCCTATGTCTACACCTTC.

This chain uses TRBV7-9 with TRBJ1-5; D ambiguous. The CDR3 sequence is 14 residues long. Germline CDR1 and CDR2: SEHNR and FQNEAQ (reference sequence). Trimming left V 1 base short and J 3 bases short, with 7 bases between. In DNA form, the CDR3 reads TGTGCCAGCAGCTTAGACGGGTTCAATCAGCCCCAGCATTTT. Translated: CASSLDGFNQPQHF.

V and J are TRBV4-2 and TRBJ1-3; weak D call: TRBD1 (5 bases). Deletions cut 5 bases from V and 0 bases from J, with 20 bases between. The germline gives CDR1 LGHNA, CDR2 YNFKEQ. This CDR3 has 18 amino acids. This CDR3 reads CASSVHFRDYLSGNTIYF. CDR3 bases: TGTGCCAGCAGCGTACACTTCCGGGACTACCTCTCTGGAAACACCATATATTTT.

The rearrangement links TRBV4-1 to TRBJ2-7, with a possible D match to TRBD2 (5 bases). CDR1 MGHRA and CDR2 YSYEKL come from the germline V gene. This CDR3 has 13 residues. Trimming removed 8 bases at V and 5 bases at J, with 16 bases between. This CDR3 is CASATGFGDEQYF. The CDR3 nucleotides are TGCGCCAGCGCTACGGGGTTCGGGGACGAGCAGTACTTC.

This rearrangement joins TRBV5-6 to TRBJ1-1; the D gene is possibly TRBD1 (5 bases). The CDR3 contains 15 residues. Germline CDR1 is SGHDT and CDR2 is YYEEEE. V gave up 4 bases and J gave up 0 bases, with 13 bases separating them. The CDR3 sequence is CASSVFDRLNTEAFF. Written as DNA, the CDR3 is TGTGCCAGCAGCGTCTTCGACAGATTGAACACTGAAGCTTTCTTT.

The V gene is TRBV9, the J gene TRBJ1-2; no firm D call. Per germline, CDR1 SGDLS and CDR2 YYNGEE. Trimming stripped 0 bases from V and 8 bases from J, with 17 bases between. CDR3 length: 15 amino acids. The CDR3 sequence: CASSVATWAFGGYTF. Here the CDR3 DNA reads TGTGCCAGCAGCGTAGCTACCTGGGCCTTTGGCGGCTACACCTTC.

The chain is built from TRBV4-1 and TRBJ1-2, with 8 bases identical to TRBD1. After removal of 1 base from V and 7 bases from J, the junction contained 14 bases not matched to a gene. The length of the CDR3 is 17 residues. Germline CDR1 is MGHRA and CDR2 is YSYEKL. The CDR3 reads CASSQVRWDRSSSGYTF. CDR3 DNA: TGCGCCAGCAGCCAAGTAAGGTGGGACAGGAGCTCGTCTGGCTACACCTTC.

This clone was seen once. V gene TRBV6-1 combines with J gene TRBJ2-3, with 7 bases fitting TRBD1. Trimming cost V 5 bases and J 5 bases; bases outside gene matches: 7. The length of the CDR3 is 14 residues. Germline loops: CDR1 MNHNS, CDR2 SASEGT. The CDR3: CASSPWTGGDTQYF. The CDR3 DNA follows: TGTGCCAGCAGTCCATGGACAGGAGGAGATACGCAGTATTTT.

The V call is TRBV30, the J call TRBJ2-7; D remains unclear. V gave up 1 base and J gave up 4 bases, with 11 bases separating them. The CDR3 sequence is 13 residues long. Germline V lookup: CDR1 GTSNPN, CDR2 SVGIG (reference sequence). The CDR3 sequence: CAWSEIEWYEQYF. In DNA, the CDR3 is TGTGCCTGGAGTGAAATAGAGTGGTACGAGCAGTACTTC.

The chain uses TRBV4-1 and TRBJ1-2; no clear D. Looked up from germline, CDR1 is MGHRA and CDR2 is YSYEKL. This CDR3 spans 13 amino acids. With 6 bases removed from V and 0 bases from J, the gap between germline ends came to 8 bases. CDR3: CASRPNSNYGYTF. For the CDR3, the DNA is TGCGCCAGCAGGCCTAATTCTAACTATGGCTACACCTTC.

The chain uses TRBV2 and TRBJ1-5, with 8 bases that match TRBD1. Unmatched junction bases numbered 4, after V lost 3 bases and J lost 3 bases. The germline V gene has CDR1 SNHLY and CDR2 FYNNEI. The CDR3 extends over 15 amino acids. CDR3 sequence reads: CASSDPGGDNQPQHF. CDR3 bases: TGTGCCAGCAGTGATCCAGGGGGCGACAATCAGCCCCAGCATTTT.

The chain is built from TRBV4-1 and TRBJ2-3, with 11 bases matching TRBD1. Germline loops: CDR1 MGHRA, CDR2 YSYEKL. V shed 4 bases and J 1 base; nucleotides not matched to a gene: 4. The CDR3 extends over 16 amino acids. CDR3 region: CASSPQDRGRTDTQYF. The CDR3 DNA reads TGCGCCAGCAGCCCCCAGGACAGGGGGCGCACAGATACGCAGTATTTT.

The chain carries TRBV10-3 and TRBJ2-5; TRBD1 aligns across 7 bases. J was trimmed by 2 bases and V by 0 bases; bases with no gene match: 3. Germline-derived CDR1 and CDR2 are ENHRY and SYGVKD. CDR3 length: 15 amino acids. CDR3 sequence: CAISESTGIQETQYF. The CDR3 DNA follows: TGTGCCATCAGTGAGTCGACAGGGATACAAGAGACCCAGTACTTC.

The gene calls are TRBV5-1 and TRBJ2-7, with D tentatively TRBD1 (6 bases). CDR1 SGHRS and CDR2 YFSETQ come from the germline V gene. Trimming took 1 base from V and 2 from J, leaving 16 bases between them. The CDR3 totals 16 residues. The CDR3 here is CASSLSRQAFTYEQYF. The CDR3 nucleotides read TGCGCCAGCAGCTTGTCTCGACAGGCCTTCACCTACGAGCAGTACTTC.

This clone appeared once. This sequence joins TRBV7-8 and TRBJ1-3; no clear D gene. The germline gives CDR1 SGHVS, CDR2 FQNEAQ. V dropped 5 bases and J dropped 4 bases, with 12 bases sitting between them. This CDR3 is 14 amino acids long. Here the CDR3 reads CASSPTGSGNTIYF. The CDR3 nucleotides read TGTGCCAGCAGCCCAACGGGTTCGGGAAACACCATATATTTT. Based on the CDR3 plus reference TRBV7-8 and TRBJ1-3, the full variable domain is GAGVSQSPRYKVAKRGQDVALRCDPISGHVSLFWYQQALGQGPEFLTYFQNEAQLDKSGLPSDRFFAERPEGSVSTLKIQRTQQEDSAVYLCASSPTGSGNTIYFGEGSWLTVV.

This chain joins TRBV7-3 and TRBJ2-3, with 7 bases identical to TRBD2. Germline loops: CDR1 SGHTA, CDR2 FQGTGA. V gave up 0 bases and J gave up 3 bases; unmatched junction bases: 0. The CDR3 covers 14 residues. The CDR3 DNA reads as TGTGCCAGCAGCTTAACGGGGGGGACAGATACGCAGTATTTT. This translates into CASSLTGGTDTQYF.

This sequence joins TRBV27 and TRBJ1-1; D gene uncertain. Germline V CDR1 and CDR2: MNHEY, SMNVEV (reference sequence). The CDR3 loop spans 15 amino acids. Trimming stripped 2 bases from V and 4 bases from J, with 14 bases between. The CDR3 DNA sequence: TGTGCCAGCAGTTTAGGGCCCCCGATTCCCACTGAAGCTTTCTTT. Its protein is CASSLGPPIPTEAFF.

This chain links TRBV4-3 with TRBJ2-7; D is unclear. The V gene lost 1 base and the J gene lost 3 bases, with 13 bases spanning the gap. This CDR3 region has 15 residues. Germline lookup yields CDR1 LGHNA and CDR2 YSLEER. The CDR3 region has the DNA TGCGCCAGCAGCCAAGGGGCTGCTGGGCTCTACGAGCAGTACTTC. As protein: CASSQGAAGLYEQYF.

CDR3 protein: CASSRLNTEAFF. Here the CDR3 DNA reads TGTGCCAGTAGTCGACTTAACACTGAAGCTTTCTTT. The chain joins TRBV19 to TRBJ1-1, with D unresolved. Germline V gene data show CDR1 as LNHDA and CDR2 as SQIVND (reference sequence). The CDR3 totals 12 residues. V lost 5 bases and J lost 2, with 6 bases in between.

This chain joins TRBV7-9 and TRBJ2-5, with 7 bases that match TRBD2. This CDR3 comprises 15 residues. V was clipped by 1 base and J by 2 bases; unmatched bases: 4. Germline V gene lookup returns CDR1 SEHNR and CDR2 FQNEAQ (reference sequence). CDR3 coding DNA: TGTGCCAGCAGCTTAGATCCGGGACTACAAGAGACCCAGTACTTC. Encoded protein: CASSLDPGLQETQYF.

The chain employs TRBV12-5 and TRBJ2-7; TRBD1 matches at 8 bases. This CDR3 has 16 amino acids. Trimming cost V 1 base and J 6 bases; bases outside gene matches: 11. The germline gives CDR1 LGHNT, CDR2 FRNRAP. Here the CDR3 reads CASGLGSWAGGSEQYF. In DNA form, the CDR3 reads TGTGCTAGTGGTTTGGGGTCCTGGGCAGGGGGCTCCGAGCAGTACTTC.

This sequence joins TRBV7-2 and TRBJ2-1; TRBD1 agrees at 9 bases. V lost 1 base, J lost 10 bases, and 8 bases stayed unmatched. The germline CDR1 and CDR2 sequences are SGHTA and FQGNSA. The length of the CDR3 is 15 residues. The chain's CDR3 is CASSLGDRDRREQFF. DNA for the CDR3: TGTGCCAGCAGCTTAGGGGACAGGGACCGACGGGAGCAGTTCTTC.

CDR3 coding DNA: TGCGCCAGCAGCAGCGGGGGGGCCGGCAATGAGCAGTTCTTC. It translates to CASSSGGAGNEQFF. The chain combines TRBV5-1 with TRBJ2-1; 10 bases fit TRBD2. V was clipped by 4 bases and J by 6 bases; unmatched bases: 4. Per the germline V gene, CDR1 is SGHRS and CDR2 is YFSETQ. The CDR3 covers 14 residues. Complete variable domain (other parts from reference TRBV5-1 and TRBJ2-1): KAGVTQTPRYLIKTRGQQVTLSCSPISGHRSVSWYQQTPGQGLQFLFEYFSETQRNKGNFPGRFSGRQFSNSRSEMNVSTLELGDSALYLCASSSGGAGNEQFFGPGTRLTVL.

This clone occurred once. The chain recombines TRBV19 with TRBJ2-3; a possible D gene is TRBD1 (7 bases). V was trimmed by 6 bases and J by 0 bases, leaving 13 bases between them. The CDR3 is made up of 15 amino acids. The germline V gene has CDR1 LNHDA and CDR2 SQIVND (reference sequence). The CDR3 sequence is CASSPGGTSTDTQYF. The CDR3 DNA is TGTGCCAGTAGCCCAGGGGGGACTAGCACAGATACGCAGTATTTT. Looking up the rest from reference TRBV19 and TRBJ2-3 gives the full variable domain: DGGITQSPKYLFRKEGQNVTLSCEQNLNHDAMYWYRQDPGQGLRLIYYSQIVNDFQKGDIAEGYSVSREKKESFPLTVTSAQKNPTAFYLCASSPGGTSTDTQYFGPGTRLTVL.

The chain employs TRBV6-6 and TRBJ2-7, with no clear D. V lost 0 bases to trimming and J lost 7 bases, with 7 bases between them. The CDR3 length is 12 residues. The germline V gene encodes CDR1 MNHNY and CDR2 SVGAGI (reference sequence). CDR3 sequence: CASSYSRPEQYF. The CDR3 DNA reads TGTGCCAGCAGTTACTCCAGGCCTGAGCAGTACTTC.